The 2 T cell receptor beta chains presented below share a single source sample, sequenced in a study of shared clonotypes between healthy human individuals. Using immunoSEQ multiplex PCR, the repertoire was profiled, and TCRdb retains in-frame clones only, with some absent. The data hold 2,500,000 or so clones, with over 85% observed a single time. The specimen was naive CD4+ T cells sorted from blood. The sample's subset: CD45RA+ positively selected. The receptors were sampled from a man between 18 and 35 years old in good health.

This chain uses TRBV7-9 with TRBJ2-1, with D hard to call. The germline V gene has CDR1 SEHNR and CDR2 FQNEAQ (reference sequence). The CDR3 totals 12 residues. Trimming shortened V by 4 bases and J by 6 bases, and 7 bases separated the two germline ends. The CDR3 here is CASSSAINEQFF. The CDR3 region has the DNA TGTGCCAGCAGCTCGGCAATCAATGAGCAGTTCTTC.

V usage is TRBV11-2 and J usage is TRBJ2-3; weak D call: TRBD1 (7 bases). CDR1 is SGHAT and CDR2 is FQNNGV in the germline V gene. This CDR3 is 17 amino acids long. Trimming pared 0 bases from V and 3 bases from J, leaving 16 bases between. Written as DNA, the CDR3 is TGTGCCAGCAGCTTAGATGCCGGGGGCAGGGGGACAGATACGCAGTATTTT. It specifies CASSLDAGGRGTDTQYF.